This T cell receptor (beta chain) was found in a study of beta chain features in type 1 diabetes. The J segment lost 3 bases and the V segment lost 1 base, leaving 3 bases of the junction unmatched. Germline CDR1 and CDR2: SGHTA and FQGNSA. This CDR3 contains 14 residues. This clone was recorded a few times. The study reverse transcribed the entire isolated RNA, so it sequenced expressed TCRB transcripts. Profiled with immunoSEQ multiplex PCR; TCRdb holds only in-frame clones, not every one. The data hold over 150,000 clones, with about 8.1% observed a single time. The chain links TRBV7-2 to TRBJ2-7; TRBD1 matches 7 bases. This receptor was obtained from a young man in good health. Sequenced input: central memory CD4+ T cells from blood. The CDR3 nucleotides read TGTGCCAGCAGCTTAGTGCCAGGGGGCTACGAGCAGTACTTC. It encodes CASSLVPGGYEQYF.